One and the same sample provided the 15 T cell receptor beta chains below, sequenced in a study of T cell changes during pregnancy in multiple sclerosis. The method was immunoSEQ multiplex PCR; TCRdb's version includes in-frame clones alone and lacks a portion of them. This table has about 29,000 clones, around 91% appearing once. The material sequenced was CD8+ T cells from peripheral blood mononuclear cells, taken after pregnancy. The receptor source for this set is a female donor with multiple sclerosis, enrolled in a pregnancy study.

The chain couples TRBV11-3 to TRBJ2-7; tentatively, D is TRBD1 (6 bases). V dropped 5 bases and J dropped 2 bases, with 19 bases sitting between them. The CDR3 extends over 16 amino acids. Germline lookup yields CDR1 SGHNT and CDR2 YENEEA. The CDR3 here is CASSERVPGQTYEQYF. CDR3 nucleotides: TGTGCCAGCAGCGAAAGAGTACCGGGACAAACCTACGAGCAGTACTTC.

V and J are TRBV5-6 and TRBJ2-5; 11 bases align to TRBD2. Germline assignment: CDR1 SGHDT and CDR2 YYEEEE. V gave up 2 bases and J gave up 4 bases; unmatched junction bases: 4. The CDR3 length is 15 residues. Written as DNA, the CDR3 is TGTGCCAGCAGCTTATTAGCGGGAGGGCCAGAGACCCAGTACTTC. Translation gives CASSLLAGGPETQYF.

The V gene is TRBV13, the J gene TRBJ2-4; D call uncertain. The germline gives CDR1 PRHDT, CDR2 FYEKMQ (reference sequence). Deletions cut 0 bases from V and 7 bases from J, with 10 bases between. This CDR3 is 14 amino acids long. This CDR3 is CASSLGPLVNIQYF. DNA for the CDR3: TGTGCCAGCAGCTTAGGCCCCCTAGTGAACATTCAGTACTTC.

The CDR3 DNA is TGTGCCAGCAGCGGAGACAGGGAAATCGCTGAAGCTTTCTTT. Translating it yields CASSGDREIAEAFF. V usage is TRBV5-4 and J usage is TRBJ1-1, with 7 bases identical to TRBD1. This CDR3 comprises 14 residues. CDR1 and CDR2 (germline): SGHNT, YYREEE (reference sequence). Trimming took 4 bases from V and 6 from J; bases not matched to a gene: 9. Filled out from reference TRBV5-4 and TRBJ1-1, the complete variable domain reads ETGVTQSPTHLIKTRGQQVTLRCSSQSGHNTVSWYQQALGQGPQFIFQYYREEENGRGNFPPRFSGLQFPNYSSELNVNALELDDSALYLCASSGDREIAEAFFGQGTRLTVV.

This clone was recorded once. The chain recombines TRBV28 with TRBJ2-3, with 8 positions matching TRBD2. Germline lookup yields CDR1 MDHEN and CDR2 SYDVKM. CDR3 length: 15 residues. Germline trimming cut 4 bases from V and 0 bases from J; bases unmatched to any gene: 3. CDR3 coding DNA: TGTGCCAGCAGTTCACGACTAGCGAGCACAGATACGCAGTATTTT. Amino acids: CASSSRLASTDTQYF.

The chain recombines TRBV11-2 with TRBJ2-5; possible D gene TRBD2, 5 bases. Germline-derived CDR1 and CDR2 are SGHAT and FQNNGV. The CDR3 is 15 residues long. The V and J ends lost 4 bases and 5 bases respectively, with 17 bases between them. The chain's CDR3 is CASSYRSTGRETQYF. The CDR3 DNA reads as TGTGCCAGCAGCTACCGATCGACGGGAAGGGAGACCCAGTACTTC.

CDR3 sequence (DNA): TGTGCCAGTAGTTTAGCGGAGAACACAGATACGCAGTATTTT. Translation: CASSLAENTDTQYF. V and J are TRBV19 and TRBJ2-3; D possibly corresponds to TRBD2 (6 bases). The V gene's germline CDR1 is LNHDA and CDR2 SQIVND (reference sequence). Between the trimmed V and J ends, which lost 5 bases and 2 bases, there was a span of 11 bases. The CDR3 spans 14 residues.

The V call is TRBV6-5, the J call TRBJ2-2, with D uncertain. Per germline, CDR1 MNHEY and CDR2 SVGAGI. Trimming removed 11 bases at V and 3 bases at J, with 10 bases between. CDR3 length: 12 residues. Here the CDR3 DNA reads TGTGCCGCCGTCGCGGACACCGGGGAGCTGTTTTTT. Translated, it gives CAAVADTGELFF.

The chain recombines TRBV7-9 with TRBJ2-5, with 10 bases lining up with TRBD1. Germline lookup yields CDR1 SEHNR and CDR2 FQNEAQ (reference sequence). The ends lost 2 bases at V and 5 bases at J; junction bases unmatched: 11. The length of the CDR3 is 17 residues. CDR3 in amino acids: CASSLIIAGQGIETQYF. The CDR3 DNA sequence: TGTGCCAGCAGCTTAATAATTGCGGGACAGGGGATCGAGACCCAGTACTTC.

This clone was detected a few times. V usage is TRBV30 and J usage is TRBJ1-1; D might be TRBD1 (5 bases). Between the trimmed V and J ends, which lost 3 bases and 6 bases, there was a span of 17 bases. Germline V gene sequence: CDR1 GTSNPN, CDR2 SVGIG (reference sequence). The CDR3 extends over 14 amino acids. The CDR3 protein is CAWRPAGNLAEAFF. In DNA, the CDR3 is TGTGCCTGGAGGCCCGCAGGGAATCTCGCTGAAGCTTTCTTT.

The J gene is TRBJ2-7, the V gene TRBV4-1; TRBD2 agrees at 7 bases. This CDR3 comprises 14 residues. Germline-derived CDR1 and CDR2 are MGHRA and YSYEKL. Trimming cost V 0 bases and J 5 bases; bases outside gene matches: 4. CDR3 in DNA: TGCGCCAGCAGCCAAGAAGGGGAGGGTGACGAGCAGTACTTC. This gives the protein CASSQEGEGDEQYF.

V usage is TRBV9 and J usage is TRBJ2-7, with TRBD2 matching 7 bases. The CDR3 is made up of 15 amino acids. Trimming cost V 0 bases and J 5 bases; bases outside gene matches: 8. CDR1 is SGDLS and CDR2 is YYNGEE in the germline V gene. CDR3 nucleotide sequence: TGTGCCAGCAGCGTAGAGGCGGGAGCGACGGACGAGCAGTACTTC. It codes for CASSVEAGATDEQYF. The entire variable domain, with the rest obtained from reference TRBV9 and TRBJ2-7, is as follows: DSGVTQTPKHLITATGQRVTLRCSPRSGDLSVYWYQQSLDQGLQFLIQYYNGEERAKGNILERFSAQQFPDLHSELNLSSLELGDSALYFCASSVEAGATDEQYFGPGTRLTVT.

The chain joins TRBV5-6 to TRBJ2-7; D is ambiguous. There are 14 residues in the CDR3. Germline V gene data show CDR1 as SGHDT and CDR2 as YYEEEE. V lost 1 base and J 0 bases, leaving 8 bases between the germline ends. CDR3 protein: CASSLNGDSYEQYF. For the CDR3, the DNA is TGTGCCAGCAGCTTGAACGGAGACTCCTACGAGCAGTACTTC.

The genes are TRBV2 and TRBJ2-1, with 11 bases that match TRBD2. Germline trimming cut 2 bases from V and 4 bases from J; bases unmatched to any gene: 1. CDR3 length equals 15 residues. The germline gives CDR1 SNHLY, CDR2 FYNNEI. CDR3 sequence reads: CASSERLAGYNEQFF. The CDR3 region has the DNA TGTGCCAGCAGTGAAAGACTAGCGGGGTACAATGAGCAGTTCTTC.

V usage is TRBV5-4 and J usage is TRBJ2-1; 9 bases map to TRBD1. CDR1 and CDR2 (germline): SGHNT, YYREEE (reference sequence). The ends lost 4 bases at V and 5 bases at J; junction bases unmatched: 10. The length of the CDR3 is 16 residues. The CDR3 DNA is TGTGCCAGCAGCCATGCCGGGACAGGGAACCACAATGAGCAGTTCTTC. Its protein product is CASSHAGTGNHNEQFF.